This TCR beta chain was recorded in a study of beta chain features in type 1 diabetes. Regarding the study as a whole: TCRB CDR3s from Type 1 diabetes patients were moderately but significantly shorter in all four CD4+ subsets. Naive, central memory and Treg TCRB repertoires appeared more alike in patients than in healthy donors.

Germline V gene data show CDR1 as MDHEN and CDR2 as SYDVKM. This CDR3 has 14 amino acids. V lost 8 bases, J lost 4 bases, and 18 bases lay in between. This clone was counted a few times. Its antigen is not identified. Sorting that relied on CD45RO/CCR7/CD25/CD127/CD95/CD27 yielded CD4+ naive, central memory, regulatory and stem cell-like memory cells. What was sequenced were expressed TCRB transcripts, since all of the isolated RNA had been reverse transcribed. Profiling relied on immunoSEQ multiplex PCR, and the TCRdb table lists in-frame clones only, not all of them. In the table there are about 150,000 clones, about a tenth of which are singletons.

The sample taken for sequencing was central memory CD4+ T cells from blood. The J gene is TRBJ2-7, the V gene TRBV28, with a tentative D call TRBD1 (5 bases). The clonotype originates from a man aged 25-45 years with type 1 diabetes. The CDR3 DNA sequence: TGTGCCAGCTCCCCCTGGGGCGGACGGTACGAGCAGTACTTC. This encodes CASSPWGGRYEQYF.